This passage covers 24 T cell receptor beta chains from one sample sequenced in a study of blood T cells in healthy people across ages. The authors ran a second PCR of 7 to 11 cycles using a sample-barcoded 5' primer and a J-beta primer mix. TCRdb ran MiXCR on the 5' RACE reads and lists one entry per CDR3 protein. The sample has some 1.5 million distinct CDR3 sequences; 28% are singletons. Sequenced material: blood. Receptors originate from a woman aged 25 to 39 in good health.

This clonotype showed up many times. In nucleotides, the CDR3 is TGTGCCAGCAGCCCCAGATGGGGGAACTACGAGCAGTACTTC. Amino acid sequence: CASSPRWGNYEQYF. The rearrangement joins TRBV7-2 to TRBJ2-7; possibly TRBD1 or TRBD2 for D (5 bases each). Trimming removed 5 bases at V and 3 bases at J, with 14 bases between. CDR3 length: 14 amino acids. CDR1 is SGHTA, CDR2 FQGNSA, per germline.

Points on this clonotype: Since a much larger clone is just one base distant, this may be a read error. The J gene is TRBJ2-1, the V gene TRBV12-3 or TRBV12-4; no definite D call. Trimming removed 2 bases at V and 13 bases at J, with 18 bases between. This CDR3 spans 14 amino acids. In DNA, the CDR3 is TGTGCCAGCAGTTTATTGATAGCCAAAAACATTCAGTTCTTC. Translated: CASSLLIAKNIQFF.

This chain links TRBV11-1 with TRBJ2-7; tentative D call: TRBD1 (5 bases). The CDR3 totals 18 residues. The V end was cut by 1 base, the J end by 7 bases, with 26 bases between. Germline loops: CDR1 SGHAT, CDR2 FQDESV (reference sequence). CDR3 amino acids: CASSLVTGANPSYNEQYF. Written as DNA, the CDR3 is TGTGCCAGCAGCTTAGTAACAGGTGCAAATCCCTCCTACAATGAGCAGTACTTC.

V is TRBV20-1 and J is TRBJ2-7; maybe TRBD1 (6 bases). Germline V gene sequence: CDR1 DFQATT, CDR2 SNEGSKA (reference sequence). V was pared by 0 bases and J by 2 bases, with 11 bases between. The CDR3 sequence is 14 residues long. The CDR3 region is CSARELGGTYEQYF. The DNA for the CDR3 is TGCAGTGCTAGAGAACTAGGGGGAACCTACGAGCAGTACTTC.

This clonotype was observed a few times. This chain uses TRBV5-6 with TRBJ1-5; D is possibly TRBD1 (6 bases). Trimming pared 2 bases from V and 1 base from J, leaving 10 bases between. Germline CDR1 reads SGHDT; CDR2 reads YYEEEE. The CDR3 is 15 amino acids. The CDR3: CASSFAGTSNQPQHF. The CDR3 region has the DNA TGTGCCAGCAGCTTTGCTGGGACAAGCAATCAGCCCCAGCATTTT.

The chain joins TRBV20-1 to TRBJ1-5, with D unclear. V dropped 3 bases and J dropped 13 bases, with 10 bases sitting between them. The germline gives CDR1 DFQATT, CDR2 SNEGSKA (reference sequence). The CDR3 extends over 10 amino acids. CDR3 in DNA: TGCAGTGCTAGTGTCCCGATACAGCATTTT. This codes for CSASVPIQHF.

This clonotype occurred a few times. The chain employs TRBV6-5 and TRBJ2-1; maybe TRBD1 (6 bases). Germline V gene data show CDR1 as MNHEY and CDR2 as SVGAGI. V was pared by 5 bases and J by 0 bases, with 14 bases between. CDR3 length: 16 residues. This CDR3 is CASSPGQTRSYNEQFF. Here the CDR3 DNA reads TGTGCCAGCAGTCCAGGACAGACCCGCTCCTACAATGAGCAGTTCTTC.

The table lists this clonotype with a few counts. In DNA form, the CDR3 reads TGTGCCAGCACCCTGGGACGGGGTCCTTACGAGCAGTACTTC. Amino acid sequence: CASTLGRGPYEQYF. J is TRBJ2-7 and V is TRBV12-3 or TRBV12-4; D may match TRBD1 or TRBD2 (5 bases each). Trimming removed 7 bases at V and 4 bases at J, with 17 bases between. The CDR3 covers 14 residues.

A few counts support this clonotype. V gene TRBV12-3 or TRBV12-4 combines with J gene TRBJ2-7; 7 nucleotides align to TRBD1. Trimming removed 6 bases from V and 5 bases from J; junction bases left unmatched: 7. There are 13 residues in the CDR3. The CDR3 region is CASSRDRSHEQYF. CDR3 sequence (DNA): TGTGCCAGCAGCCGGGACAGAAGCCACGAGCAGTACTTC.

In regard to this clonotype: A much bigger clone sits one base away, suggesting this may be a read error. This chain uses TRBV4-1 with TRBJ2-1; 8 bases align to TRBD2. V lost 4 bases, J lost 10 bases, and 21 bases stayed unmatched. The CDR3 loop spans 18 amino acids. CDR1 and CDR2 from the germline V gene are MGHRA and YSYEKL. This CDR3 reads CASSPRGLQRGPSYEQFF. CDR3 bases: TGCGCCAGCAGCCCCCGAGGTTTACAGCGGGGGCCCTCATACGAGCAGTTCTTC.

This clonotype was seen a handful of times. The chain uses TRBV28 and TRBJ1-4; D call uncertain. In germline, CDR1 is MDHEN, CDR2 SYDVKM. The CDR3 spans 16 residues. V gave up 2 bases and J gave up 5 bases, with 15 bases separating them. CDR3 sequence (DNA): TGTGCCAGCAGTTTAGCCCATGGGCAGACAAATGAAAAACTGTTTTTT. Translated, it gives CASSLAHGQTNEKLFF.

The V and J genes are TRBV20-1 and TRBJ2-7; the match to TRBD2 covers 7 bases. The trim removed 6 bases at V and 4 bases at J, leaving 15 bases unmatched. CDR1 and CDR2 from the germline V gene are DFQATT and SNEGSKA (reference sequence). The CDR3 runs to 15 residues. The CDR3 region has the DNA TGCAGTGCCTTCCCTGGGCCTAGCGGTTATTACGAGCAGTACTTC. Its translation is CSAFPGPSGYYEQYF.

The V and J genes are TRBV11-2 and TRBJ2-7; D might be TRBD1 or TRBD2, each matching 5 bases. Germline-derived CDR1 and CDR2 are SGHAT and FQNNGV. The V end was cut by 5 bases, the J end by 4 bases, with 15 bases between. The CDR3 covers 14 residues. This chain's CDR3 is CASSHPAGTYEQYF. The CDR3 region has the DNA TGTGCCAGCAGCCATCCCGCAGGGACGTACGAGCAGTACTTC.

In this sample, this clonotype turned up a few times. The V and J genes are TRBV7-2 and TRBJ2-7; D may be TRBD2 (7 bases). This CDR3 is 15 amino acids long. Trimming shortened V by 5 bases and J by 2 bases, and 16 bases separated the two germline ends. Per germline, CDR1 SGHTA and CDR2 FQGNSA. The CDR3 loop is CASSPCPGGAYEQYF. The CDR3 DNA sequence: TGTGCCAGCAGCCCTTGCCCGGGGGGCGCCTACGAGCAGTACTTC. The entire variable domain, with the rest obtained from reference TRBV7-2 and TRBJ2-7, is as follows: GAGVSQSPSNKVTEKGKDVELRCDPISGHTALYWYRQSLGQGLEFLIYFQGNSAPDKSGLPSDRFSAERTGGSVSTLTIQRTQQEDSAVYLCASSPCPGGAYEQYFGPGTRLTVT.

V and J are TRBV5-1 and TRBJ2-3; D is possibly TRBD2 (6 bases). Germline V gene data show CDR1 as SGHRS and CDR2 as YFSETQ. This CDR3 has 14 amino acids. Trimming left V 3 bases short and J 5 bases short, with 13 bases between. The CDR3 region is CASSSEVGGDTQYF. In DNA, the CDR3 is TGCGCCAGCAGCTCGGAGGTGGGGGGAGATACGCAGTATTTT. The variable domain in full, with the rest retrieved from reference TRBV5-1 and TRBJ2-3, is KAGVTQTPRYLIKTRGQQVTLSCSPISGHRSVSWYQQTPGQGLQFLFEYFSETQRNKGNFPGRFSGRQFSNSRSEMNVSTLELGDSALYLCASSSEVGGDTQYFGPGTRLTVL.

This clonotype was detected only a few times. The V and J genes are TRBV14 and TRBJ2-7, with D maybe TRBD1 (6 bases). Trimming stripped 4 bases from V and 7 bases from J, with 17 bases between. CDR1 is SGHDN, CDR2 FVKESK, per germline. The CDR3 spans 14 residues. The CDR3 loop reads CASSRDRSEGEQYF. For the CDR3, the DNA is TGTGCCAGCAGCCGCGACAGGTCCGAAGGGGAGCAGTACTTC.

Ten or more counts support this clonotype. The chain combines TRBV7-2 with TRBJ2-1; D is possibly TRBD1 (6 bases). CDR3 length: 14 amino acids. Germline CDR1 reads SGHTA; CDR2 reads FQGNSA. The V and J ends lost 2 bases and 5 bases respectively, with 10 bases between them. The chain's CDR3 is CASSLMRDNNEQFF. The CDR3 DNA sequence: TGTGCCAGCAGCTTAATGAGGGACAACAATGAGCAGTTCTTC.

J is TRBJ1-4 and V is TRBV20-1; TRBD1 matches 8 bases. CDR3 size: 17 residues. Germline CDR1 reads DFQATT; CDR2 reads SNEGSKA (reference sequence). V trimming: 6 bases; J trimming: 0 bases; junction bases outside the gene matches: 12. The CDR3 bases are TGCAGTGCCACGGACAGGGAAGGTGATGCAACTAATGAAAAACTGTTTTTT. The encoded protein is CSATDREGDATNEKLFF.

This clonotype has just a few counts. The V gene is TRBV9, the J gene TRBJ2-1, with 11 bases identical to TRBD2. The CDR3 spans 17 residues. J was trimmed by 0 bases and V by 3 bases; bases with no gene match: 5. Germline CDR1 and CDR2: SGDLS and YYNGEE. For the CDR3, the DNA is TGTGCCAGCAGCGGGCAGACTAGCGGGGACTCCTACAATGAGCAGTTCTTC. It is translated as CASSGQTSGDSYNEQFF. The entire variable domain, with the rest obtained from reference TRBV9 and TRBJ2-1, is as follows: DSGVTQTPKHLITATGQRVTLRCSPRSGDLSVYWYQQSLDQGLQFLIQYYNGEERAKGNILERFSAQQFPDLHSELNLSSLELGDSALYFCASSGQTSGDSYNEQFFGPGTRLTVL.

Concerning this clonotype itself: A read error is possible here, since a much larger clone lies one base away. The chain couples TRBV28 to TRBJ2-3; D assignment may be TRBD1 or TRBD2 (5 bases each). Germline V gene sequence: CDR1 MDHEN, CDR2 SYDVKM. This CDR3 is built from 15 residues. The CDR3 region has the DNA TGTGCCAGCGGTTTAAAGCAGAGGGCCGTGGGGGCGCAGTATTTT. Its protein is CASGLKQRAVGAQYF.

The rearrangement joins TRBV5-1 to TRBJ2-2, with 8 bases lining up with TRBD2. The CDR3 covers 15 residues. V shed 5 bases and J 4 bases; nucleotides not matched to a gene: 7. Germline CDR1 reads SGHRS; CDR2 reads YFSETQ. The CDR3 here is CASRVAGGTTGELFF. The CDR3, as DNA: TGCGCCAGCAGGGTTGCGGGAGGCACCACCGGGGAGCTGTTTTTT.

V is TRBV3-1 and J is TRBJ2-3, with D uncertain. CDR1 and CDR2 from the germline V gene are LGHDT and YNNKEL (reference sequence). V lost 9 bases and J 0 bases, leaving 10 bases between the germline ends. The CDR3 has 13 residues. CDR3 coding DNA: TGTGCCAGTCAGCTATTTAGCACAGATACGCAGTATTTT. Translated: CASQLFSTDTQYF.

The chain recombines TRBV3-1 with TRBJ2-1, with D perhaps matching TRBD2 (6 bases). CDR3 length: 15 residues. Germline assignment: CDR1 LGHDT and CDR2 YNNKEL (reference sequence). Between the trimmed V and J ends, which lost 3 bases and 4 bases, there was a span of 13 bases. The CDR3 DNA reads TGTGCCAGCAGCCACGGGACTCGGGGATACAATGAGCAGTTCTTC. It is translated as CASSHGTRGYNEQFF.

The chain employs TRBV7-2 and TRBJ1-2; no clear D gene. Trimming removed 1 base from V and 7 bases from J, with 13 bases in between. Germline assignment: CDR1 SGHTA and CDR2 FQGNSA. The CDR3 contains 14 residues. In DNA, the CDR3 is TGTGCCAGCAGCTTAGATCCGAGTTACATTGGCTACACCTTC. Translating gives CASSLDPSYIGYTF. The variable domain in full, with the rest retrieved from reference TRBV7-2 and TRBJ1-2, is GAGVSQSPSNKVTEKGKDVELRCDPISGHTALYWYRQSLGQGLEFLIYFQGNSAPDKSGLPSDRFSAERTGGSVSTLTIQRTQQEDSAVYLCASSLDPSYIGYTFGSGTRLTVV.